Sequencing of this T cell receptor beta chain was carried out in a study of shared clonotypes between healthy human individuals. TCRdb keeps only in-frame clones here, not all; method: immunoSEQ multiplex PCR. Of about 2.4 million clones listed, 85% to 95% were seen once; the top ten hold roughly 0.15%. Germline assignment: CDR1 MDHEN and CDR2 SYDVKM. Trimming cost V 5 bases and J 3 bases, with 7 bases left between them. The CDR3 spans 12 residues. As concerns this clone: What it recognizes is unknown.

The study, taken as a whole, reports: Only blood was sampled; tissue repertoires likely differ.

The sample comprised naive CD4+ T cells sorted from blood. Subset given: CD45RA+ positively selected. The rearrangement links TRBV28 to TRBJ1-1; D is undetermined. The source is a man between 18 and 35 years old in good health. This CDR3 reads CASSQRHTEAFF. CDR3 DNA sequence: TGTGCCAGCAGTCAGAGACACACTGAAGCTTTCTTT.